The T cell receptor (beta chain) described here comes from a study of OX40 agonist ivuxolimab in advanced cancers. V was cut by 6 bases and J by 2 bases, with 16 bases left in between. This CDR3 contains 15 residues. From germline, CDR1 is LNHDA and CDR2 SQIVND (reference sequence). Libraries were prepared by immunoSEQ multiplex PCR; TCRdb keeps only in-frame clonotypes and omits some of them. The data contain about 62,000 clones, about 88% of them singletons. The sample consisted of CD4+ or CD8+ T cells sorted from blood, taken in a trial of the OX40 agonist ivuxolimab. The rearrangement uses TRBV19 and TRBJ1-2; D is unclear. The TCR originated in an adult with an advanced solid tumor such as melanoma, head and neck, liver or kidney cancer. The CDR3 reads CASRAVQEANYGYTF. The CDR3 DNA follows: TGTGCCAGTAGGGCCGTGCAGGAGGCAAACTATGGCTACACCTTC.